The 6 T cell receptor beta chains in this list originate from one sample, sequenced in a study of blood T cell repertoires in COVID-19. Repertoires were generated with immunoSEQ multiplex PCR, while TCRdb's copy carries only in-frame clones and drops some. The table includes approximately 200,000 clones, about nine tenths detected once. Specimen: PBMCs or T cells enriched from blood (not recorded which). All receptors come from a man aged 25-45 years who had recovered from COVID-19.

A remark on this clone: This same CDR3 is encoded by further DNA sequences in the sample. The rearrangement uses TRBV10-3 and TRBJ1-1; D is unclear. V shed 5 bases and J shed 1 base, with 5 bases lying between them. Germline CDR1 is ENHRY and CDR2 is SYGVKD. This CDR3 region has 12 residues. The CDR3 sequence: CAISPGNTEAFF. The CDR3 DNA sequence: TGTGCCATCAGTCCCGGGAACACTGAAGCTTTCTTT.

The chain recombines TRBV6-6 with TRBJ1-1, with D possibly TRBD1 on 5 matching bases. Trimming took 5 bases from V and 1 from J, leaving 20 bases between them. The germline gives CDR1 MNHNY, CDR2 SVGAGI (reference sequence). The CDR3 is made up of 17 amino acids. The CDR3: CASSRGTTGRKNTEAFF. DNA for the CDR3: TGTGCCAGCAGTCGCGGGACTACGGGTCGCAAGAACACTGAAGCTTTCTTT.

Only a few counts were recorded for this clone. The chain links TRBV11-3 to TRBJ2-1; D is perhaps TRBD2 (5 bases). This CDR3 contains 14 residues. V shed 5 bases and J shed 4 bases, with 12 bases lying between them. Germline V gene data show CDR1 as SGHNT and CDR2 as YENEEA. DNA for the CDR3: TGTGCCAGCAGCCAATACGGACTGTACAATGAGCAGTTCTTC. Amino acid sequence: CASSQYGLYNEQFF. The full variable domain, completed using reference TRBV11-3 and TRBJ2-1, is EAGVVQSPRYKIIEKKQPVAFWCNPISGHNTLYWYLQNLGQGPELLIRYENEEAVDDSQLPKDRFSAERLKGVDSTLKIQPAELGDSAVYLCASSQYGLYNEQFFGPGTRLTVL.

V is TRBV29-1 and J is TRBJ2-7, with D unresolved. The CDR3 is 13 amino acids. V lost 4 bases and J 3 bases, leaving 13 bases between the germline ends. Per germline, CDR1 SQVTM and CDR2 ANQGSEA. CDR3 in DNA: TGCAGCGTTGTCTCGGCGGAGTACTACGAGCAGTACTTC. Protein: CSVVSAEYYEQYF.

The chain couples TRBV9 to TRBJ1-6; the D gene is possibly TRBD1 (5 bases). CDR3 length: 13 amino acids. The germline V gene has CDR1 SGDLS and CDR2 YYNGEE. V dropped 5 bases and J dropped 9 bases, with 12 bases sitting between them. CDR3 DNA sequence: TGTGCCAGCAGTGTGTCGGGGGTTTCACCCCTCCACTTT. Protein product: CASSVSGVSPLHF.

This sequence joins TRBV19 and TRBJ1-5; the match to TRBD1 covers 7 bases. After removal of 6 bases from V and 6 bases from J, the junction contained 11 bases not matched to a gene. CDR3 length: 15 residues. Per the germline V gene, CDR1 is LNHDA and CDR2 is SQIVND (reference sequence). For the CDR3, the DNA is TGTGCCAGTAGAACGGGGACAGTCAGAGGTCAGCCCCAGCATTTT. Amino acid sequence: CASRTGTVRGQPQHF.